The T cell receptor (beta chain) described here comes from a study of blood T cell repertoires in COVID-19 (dated by TCRdb to about 2020). Turning to the overall study: Collaborator samples came from the United States, Italy and Spain and covered acute and convalescent phases of COVID-19. The material from the prospective study consisted of cDNA or gDNA derived from T cells, B-cell-depleted T cells, or PBMCs. Deeply sampled blood TCRbeta repertoires from subjects exposed to, actively infected with, or recovered from COVID-19 were included in the dataset. The repertoires were released in a freely available public database meant as a resource for research on the immune response to SARS-CoV-2. Samples were obtained from the ongoing ImmuneRACE study (first 160 participants) and from 1,254 subjects provided by 6 global collaborators. Nearly every sample came with metadata listing a de-identified subject ID, COVID-19 status, age in years and sex. Where available, HLA class I and class II types were taken from metadata supplied by the sample provider and were not determined by assay-based typing. Broader findings and caveats from the paper: How much clinical and demographic metadata was included differed by source and by participant, and the metadata was provided uncurated.

TCRbeta CDR3 regions were amplified from genomic DNA by means of the immunoSEQ Assay, a bias-controlled multiplex PCR. The study's own analysis went as follows. The number of nucleated cells in each sample was estimated by amplification of reference gene primers within the assay. To quantify the absolute abundance of each unique TCRbeta CDR3 rearrangement, sequence reads were collapsed and filtered. For each sample, productive Simpson clonality was calculated as the square root of Simpson's diversity index over productive rearrangements. This is the immuneACCESS table as TCRdb keeps it, with only in-frame sequences that have V and J called. A part of the clones is gone; compared with another copy, unresolved V genes explain less than half, and the rest is unexplained. D and trimming come from the DNA, and the V and J calls and clone size come from that table. In all, the sample holds a few hundred thousand clones, and approximately 90% of those were seen once. Jointly, the top ten make up roughly 12% of the sample.

A distance of 8 bases separates the germline ends of V and J, which lose 3 bases and 2 bases respectively. Sequences MNHEY (CDR1) and SMNVEV (CDR2) are obtained from the germline V gene (reference sequence). Including the terminal cysteine and phenylalanine, the CDR3 comprises 14 residues. Only CDR3 DNA remains: 42 bases, in frame from the first base. In the case of this clone: Its antigen is still unknown. Per-nucleotide qualities are absent, and no much larger clonotype sits a single base away.

One collaborating source in Seattle enrolled patients while the patients were actively infected and followed the patients over time throughout the course of disease. Each collaborating institution followed its own protocols to collect whole blood in K2EDTA tubes. For TCRbeta analysis, collaborators shipped samples in one of three forms: frozen whole blood, isolated PBMCs, or DNA extracted from either of those sample types. The clonotype comes from a woman in her forties or fifties with COVID-19, enrolled during active disease. The chain is assembled from TRBV27 and TRBJ2-1, with TRBD2 tentatively as D gene (6 bases match). The sequenced material came from peripheral blood. This receptor has the CDR3 CASSFTGAYNEQFF. The sequence in DNA is TGTGCCAGCAGTTTCACGGGGGCCTACAATGAGCAGTTCTTC.